A single sample is the source of the 16 T cell receptor beta chains below, sequenced in a study of blood T cell repertoires in COVID-19. Sequencing used immunoSEQ multiplex PCR; TCRdb keeps in-frame clones, though not all of them. The sample shows 25,000 to 35,000 clones, approximately 85% of them seen only once. Sequencing was performed on peripheral blood. The receptors were sampled from a human donor in a cohort sampled during active COVID-19.

V and J are TRBV18 and TRBJ2-5, with D perhaps TRBD1 (6 bases). CDR1 and CDR2 from the germline V gene are KGHSH and LQKENI. The CDR3 spans 15 residues. Trimming left V 5 bases short and J 2 bases short, with 15 bases between. CDR3 sequence reads: CASSNPSQGQETQYF. The CDR3 nucleotides read TGTGCCAGCTCAAACCCCTCACAGGGTCAAGAGACCCAGTACTTC. The variable domain in full, with the rest retrieved from reference TRBV18 and TRBJ2-5, is NAGVMQNPRHLVRRRGQEARLRCSPMKGHSHVYWYRQLPEEGLKFMVYLQKENIIDESGMPKERFSAEFPKEGPSILRIQQVVRGDSAAYFCASSNPSQGQETQYFGPGTRLLVL.

The chain combines TRBV28 with TRBJ2-5; 7 bases align to TRBD1. The CDR3 contains 16 residues. Per germline, CDR1 MDHEN and CDR2 SYDVKM. V gave up 3 bases and J gave up 4 bases; unmatched junction bases: 11. CDR3 sequence: CASSFRGGGRGETQYF. In nucleotides, the CDR3 is TGTGCCAGCAGTTTTCGAGGGGGCGGACGTGGAGAGACCCAGTACTTC. Full variable domain (outside the CDR3, taken from reference TRBV28 and TRBJ2-5): DVKVTQSSRYLVKRTGEKVFLECVQDMDHENMFWYRQDPGLGLRLIYFSYDVKMKEKGDIPEGYSVSREKKERFSLILESASTNQTSMYLCASSFRGGGRGETQYFGPGTRLLVL.

The V gene is TRBV7-2, the J gene TRBJ2-7; perhaps TRBD1 as D (7 bases). Germline V gene sequence: CDR1 SGHTA, CDR2 FQGNSA. This CDR3 is 13 amino acids long. The germline V and J ends were trimmed by 5 bases and 3 bases, with 11 bases remaining between them. The CDR3, as DNA: TGTGCCAGCAGCGCGGGACAGTTCTACGAGCAGTACTTC. Encoded protein: CASSAGQFYEQYF. Full variable domain (rest looked up from reference TRBV7-2 and TRBJ2-7): GAGVSQSPSNKVTEKGKDVELRCDPISGHTALYWYRQSLGQGLEFLIYFQGNSAPDKSGLPSDRFSAERTGGSVSTLTIQRTQQEDSAVYLCASSAGQFYEQYFGPGTRLTVT.

V and J are TRBV2 and TRBJ2-1; 15 bases match TRBD2. CDR1 is SNHLY and CDR2 is FYNNEI in the germline V gene. V gave up 8 bases and J gave up 7 bases; unmatched junction bases: 6. This CDR3 is 15 amino acids long. CDR3 residues: CASGRGLAGGNEQFF. DNA of the CDR3: TGTGCCAGCGGCCGGGGACTAGCGGGGGGAAATGAGCAGTTCTTC.

V usage is TRBV23-1 and J usage is TRBJ2-7, with 9 bases identical to TRBD1. TRBV23-1 is an open reading frame, and its role is uncertain. This CDR3 spans 14 amino acids. Germline trimming cut 10 bases from V and 6 bases from J; bases unmatched to any gene: 13. CDR3 in amino acids: CANPRDREIVEQYF. In DNA, the CDR3 is TGCGCCAACCCCCGGGACAGGGAGATTGTCGAGCAGTACTTC.

In this sample, this clone turned up a few times. The V call is TRBV24-1, the J call TRBJ2-1, with 7 bases that match TRBD2. The CDR3 runs to 16 residues. V gave up 2 bases and J gave up 5 bases; unmatched junction bases: 8. CDR1 is KGHDR and CDR2 is SFDVKD in the germline V gene. CDR3: CATSDSLVGGNNEQFF. The CDR3 DNA sequence: TGTGCCACCAGTGATTCCTTAGTGGGAGGGAACAATGAGCAGTTCTTC.

V gene TRBV11-2 combines with J gene TRBJ2-2; maybe TRBD2 (6 bases). Germline-derived CDR1 and CDR2 are SGHAT and FQNNGV. This CDR3 region has 15 residues. Trimming removed 6 bases at V and 5 bases at J, with 16 bases between. This CDR3 reads CASSPMGLPTGELFF. The CDR3 nucleotides read TGTGCCAGCAGTCCGATGGGACTTCCAACCGGGGAGCTGTTTTTT.

The chain links TRBV7-2 to TRBJ2-4, with a possible D match to TRBD1 (6 bases). This CDR3 region has 15 residues. Germline CDR1 SGHTA, CDR2 FQGNSA. Trimming cost V 1 base and J 7 bases, with 14 bases left between them. The CDR3 bases are TGTGCCAGCAGCTTAGAACAGGGATTGGGTAACATTCAGTACTTC. It yields the protein CASSLEQGLGNIQYF.

Only one count was recorded for this clone. This chain uses TRBV28 with TRBJ2-2; 8 bases are a match to TRBD1. Germline trimming cut 1 base from V and 9 bases from J; bases unmatched to any gene: 7. CDR1 is MDHEN, CDR2 SYDVKM, per germline. This CDR3 comprises 15 residues. The CDR3 sequence is CASSLLAGGVRELFF. The CDR3 nucleotides are TGTGCCAGCAGTTTATTGGCAGGGGGCGTGAGGGAGCTGTTTTTT.

V is TRBV5-1 and J is TRBJ1-2; 9 bases match TRBD1. Germline values: CDR1 SGHRS, CDR2 YFSETQ. After removal of 0 bases from V and 5 bases from J, the junction contained 2 bases not matched to a gene. The CDR3 contains 14 residues. The CDR3 coding sequence is TGCGCCAGCAGCTTGGCAGGGACAGGGTATGGCTACACCTTC. It yields the protein CASSLAGTGYGYTF. Variable domain in full (rest from reference TRBV5-1 and TRBJ1-2): KAGVTQTPRYLIKTRGQQVTLSCSPISGHRSVSWYQQTPGQGLQFLFEYFSETQRNKGNFPGRFSGRQFSNSRSEMNVSTLELGDSALYLCASSLAGTGYGYTFGSGTRLTVV.

The chain carries TRBV14 and TRBJ1-1; D possibly corresponds to TRBD1 (5 bases). CDR1 is SGHDN and CDR2 is FVKESK in the germline V gene. The CDR3 has 14 residues. Trimming cost V 1 base and J 5 bases, with 11 bases left between them. CDR3 DNA sequence: TGTGCCAGCAGCCAAGTGGGGGGTTGGACTGAAGCTTTCTTT. Its translation is CASSQVGGWTEAFF. Full variable domain (outside the CDR3, taken from reference TRBV14 and TRBJ1-1): EAGVTQFPSHSVIEKGQTVTLRCDPISGHDNLYWYRRVMGKEIKFLLHFVKESKQDESGMPNNRFLAERTGGTYSTLKVQPAELEDSGVYFCASSQVGGWTEAFFGQGTRLTVV.

The chain uses TRBV9 and TRBJ1-1; TRBD1 matches at 9 bases. The CDR3 is 13 amino acids. V lost 4 bases and J lost 5; bases outside the gene matches: 3. Germline V gene lookup returns CDR1 SGDLS and CDR2 YYNGEE. CDR3 in amino acids: CASSYGTGTEAFF. The CDR3 region has the DNA TGTGCCAGCAGCTATGGGACAGGGACTGAAGCTTTCTTT. The whole variable domain, filled in from reference TRBV9 and TRBJ1-1, reads DSGVTQTPKHLITATGQRVTLRCSPRSGDLSVYWYQQSLDQGLQFLIQYYNGEERAKGNILERFSAQQFPDLHSELNLSSLELGDSALYFCASSYGTGTEAFFGQGTRLTVV.

The chain recombines TRBV6-5 with TRBJ2-5; 7 bases map to TRBD1. The CDR3 spans 14 residues. The ends lost 4 bases at V and 3 bases at J; junction bases unmatched: 5. Germline-derived CDR1 and CDR2 are MNHEY and SVGAGI. The CDR3 region is CASSFTGAKETQYF. The CDR3 bases are TGTGCCAGCAGTTTCACAGGGGCTAAAGAGACCCAGTACTTC.

Of note for this clone: This sample also contains other DNA sequences that code for the same CDR3. The chain is built from TRBV7-2 and TRBJ2-7; 10 positions agree with TRBD2. The germline gives CDR1 SGHTA, CDR2 FQGNSA. V gave up 1 base and J gave up 4 bases; unmatched junction bases: 4. The CDR3 loop spans 15 amino acids. The CDR3 loop reads CASSLEAGGHYEQYF. The DNA for the CDR3 is TGTGCCAGCAGCTTAGAAGCGGGGGGGCATTACGAGCAGTACTTC.

The chain is built from TRBV19 and TRBJ1-1, with no clear D. This CDR3 has 15 residues. Trimming took 1 base from V and 0 from J, leaving 9 bases between them. Germline V CDR1 and CDR2: LNHDA, SQIVND (reference sequence). The CDR3 region has the DNA TGTGCCAGTAGTATAGGCCGAGTCGTGAACACTGAAGCTTTCTTT. It codes for CASSIGRVVNTEAFF.

Only one count was recorded for this clone. The chain has TRBV5-1 and TRBJ2-5, with D possibly matching TRBD2 (5 bases). Trimming pared 0 bases from V and 1 base from J, leaving 7 bases between. CDR1 and CDR2 (germline): SGHRS, YFSETQ. The CDR3 runs to 14 residues. This CDR3 is CASSLGGAQETQYF. CDR3 sequence (DNA): TGCGCCAGCAGCTTGGGGGGAGCCCAAGAGACCCAGTACTTC. Based on the CDR3 plus reference TRBV5-1 and TRBJ2-5, the full variable domain is KAGVTQTPRYLIKTRGQQVTLSCSPISGHRSVSWYQQTPGQGLQFLFEYFSETQRNKGNFPGRFSGRQFSNSRSEMNVSTLELGDSALYLCASSLGGAQETQYFGPGTRLLVL.